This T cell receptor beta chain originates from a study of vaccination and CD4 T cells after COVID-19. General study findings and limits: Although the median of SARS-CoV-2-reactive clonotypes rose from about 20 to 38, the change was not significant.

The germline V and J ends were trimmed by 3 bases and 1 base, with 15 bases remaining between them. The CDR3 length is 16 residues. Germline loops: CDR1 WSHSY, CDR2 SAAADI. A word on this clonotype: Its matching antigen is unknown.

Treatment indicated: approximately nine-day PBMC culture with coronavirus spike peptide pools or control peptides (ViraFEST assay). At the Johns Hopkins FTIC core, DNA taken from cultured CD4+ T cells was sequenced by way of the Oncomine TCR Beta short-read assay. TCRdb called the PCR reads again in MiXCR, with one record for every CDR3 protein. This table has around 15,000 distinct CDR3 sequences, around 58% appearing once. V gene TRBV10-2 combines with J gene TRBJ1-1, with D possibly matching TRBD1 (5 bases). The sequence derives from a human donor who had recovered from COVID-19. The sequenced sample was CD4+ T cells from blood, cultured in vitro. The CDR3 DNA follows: TGCGCCAGCAGTGACCCTTTGGGGCTATCGAACACTGAAGCTTTCTTT. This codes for CASSDPLGLSNTEAFF.